This note documents a single TCR beta chain sequence. Its cognate antigen is unknown. Trimming left V 1 base short and J 4 bases short, with 9 bases between. This CDR3 has 14 residues. In germline, CDR1 is SGHRS, CDR2 YFSETQ. Healthy Caucasian individuals from Russia aged about 6 to 90 served as donors. Alongside a J-beta primer mix, a sample-barcoded 5' primer served in a second PCR lasting about 6 to 12 cycles. TCRdb re-derived calls from the 5' RACE reads in MiXCR, one entry per CDR3 protein. The table shows about 290,000 distinct CDR3 sequences, with 27% occurring only once. These data come from a study of blood T cells in healthy people across ages. The overall study: About one barcoded beta molecule per two T cells was captured by template switching.

Findings of the study overall: In long-lived donors, naive CD4+ cell counts and diversity exceeded those of aged donors. The diversity estimates, figures obtained from one million T cells, were considered underestimates.

The material sequenced was blood. This chain uses TRBV5-1 with TRBJ2-1, with D unresolved. The TCR was taken from a woman in her sixties or seventies in good health. The CDR3 spells CASSLRLDYNEQFF. The CDR3 bases are TGCGCCAGCAGCTTGAGGCTGGATTACAATGAGCAGTTCTTC.